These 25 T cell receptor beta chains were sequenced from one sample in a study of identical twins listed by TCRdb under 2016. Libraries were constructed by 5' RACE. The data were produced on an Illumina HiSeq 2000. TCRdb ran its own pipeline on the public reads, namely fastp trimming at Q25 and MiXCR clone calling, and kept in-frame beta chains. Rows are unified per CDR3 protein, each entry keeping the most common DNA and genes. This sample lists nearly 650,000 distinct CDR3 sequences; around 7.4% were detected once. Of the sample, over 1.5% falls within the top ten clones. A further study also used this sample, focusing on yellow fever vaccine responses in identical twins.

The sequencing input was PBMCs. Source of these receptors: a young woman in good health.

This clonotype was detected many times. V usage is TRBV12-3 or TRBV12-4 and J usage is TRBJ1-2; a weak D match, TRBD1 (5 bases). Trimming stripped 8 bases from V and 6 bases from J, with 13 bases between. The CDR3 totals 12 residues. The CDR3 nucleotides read TGTGCCAGCCCCGACGGGACTGATGGCTACACCTTC. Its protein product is CASPDGTDGYTF.

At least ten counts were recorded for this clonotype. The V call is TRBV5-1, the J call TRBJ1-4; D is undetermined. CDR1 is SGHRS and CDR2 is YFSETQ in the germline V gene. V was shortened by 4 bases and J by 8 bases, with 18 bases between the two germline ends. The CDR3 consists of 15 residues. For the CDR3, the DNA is TGCGCCAGCAGCATTTACAGCCGGCTGGGAGAAAAACTGTTTTTT. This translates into CASSIYSRLGEKLFF.

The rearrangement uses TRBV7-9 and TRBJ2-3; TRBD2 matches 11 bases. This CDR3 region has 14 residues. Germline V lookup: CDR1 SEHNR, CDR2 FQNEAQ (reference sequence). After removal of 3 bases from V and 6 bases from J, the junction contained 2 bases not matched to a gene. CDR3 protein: CASSFSGGVDTQYF. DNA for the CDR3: TGTGCCAGCAGCTTTAGCGGGGGGGTGGATACGCAGTATTTT.

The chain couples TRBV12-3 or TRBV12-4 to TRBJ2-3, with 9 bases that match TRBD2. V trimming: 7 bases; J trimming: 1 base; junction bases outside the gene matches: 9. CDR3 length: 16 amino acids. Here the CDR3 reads CASTPPGLAGTDTQYF. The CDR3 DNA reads TGTGCCAGCACCCCCCCGGGACTAGCAGGCACAGATACGCAGTATTTT.

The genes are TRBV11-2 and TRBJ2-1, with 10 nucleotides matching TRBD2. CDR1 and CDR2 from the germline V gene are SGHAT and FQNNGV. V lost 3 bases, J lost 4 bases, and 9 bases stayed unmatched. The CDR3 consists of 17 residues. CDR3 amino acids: CASSLASGGPRYNEQFF. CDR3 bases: TGTGCCAGCAGCTTGGCTAGCGGGGGACCCCGATACAATGAGCAGTTCTTC.

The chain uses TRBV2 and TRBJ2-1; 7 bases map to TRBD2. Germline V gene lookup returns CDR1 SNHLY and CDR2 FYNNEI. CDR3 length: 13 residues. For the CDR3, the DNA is TGTGCTGACATGGGAGGGATCTACAATGAGCAGTTCTTC. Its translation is CADMGGIYNEQFF.

CDR3 amino acids: CASSLNRGHQETQYF. The CDR3 nucleotides are TGCGCCAGCAGCTTGAACAGGGGGCACCAAGAGACCCAGTACTTC. The chain combines TRBV5-1 with TRBJ2-5; TRBD1 matches at 9 bases. The CDR3 extends over 15 amino acids. V lost 1 base, J lost 0 bases, and 1 base stayed unmatched. CDR1 SGHRS and CDR2 YFSETQ come from the germline V gene.

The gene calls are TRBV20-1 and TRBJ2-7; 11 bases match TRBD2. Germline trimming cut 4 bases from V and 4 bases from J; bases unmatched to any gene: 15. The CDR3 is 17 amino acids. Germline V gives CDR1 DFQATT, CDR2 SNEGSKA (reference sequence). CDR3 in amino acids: CSATNPLLAGDHYEQYF. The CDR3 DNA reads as TGCAGTGCTACTAATCCTTTACTAGCGGGAGATCATTACGAGCAGTACTTC.

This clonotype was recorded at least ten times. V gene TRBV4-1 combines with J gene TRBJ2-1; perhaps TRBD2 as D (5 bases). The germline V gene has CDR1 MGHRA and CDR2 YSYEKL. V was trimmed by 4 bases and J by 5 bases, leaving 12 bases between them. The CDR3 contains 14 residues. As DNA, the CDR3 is TGCGCCAGCAGCCCCCGAGGGTATGACAATGAGCAGTTCTTC. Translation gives CASSPRGYDNEQFF.

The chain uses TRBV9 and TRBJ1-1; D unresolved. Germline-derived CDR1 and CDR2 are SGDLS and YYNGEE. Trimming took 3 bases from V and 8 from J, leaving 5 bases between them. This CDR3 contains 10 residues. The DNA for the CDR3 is TGTGCCAGCAGCGATGGAGAAGCTTTCTTT. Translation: CASSDGEAFF.

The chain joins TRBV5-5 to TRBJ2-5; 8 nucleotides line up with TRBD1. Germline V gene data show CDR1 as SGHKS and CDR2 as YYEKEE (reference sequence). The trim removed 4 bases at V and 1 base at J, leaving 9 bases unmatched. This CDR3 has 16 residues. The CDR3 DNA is TGTGCCAGCAGCATTACTCCGGGACAGGTCCAAGAGACCCAGTACTTC. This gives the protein CASSITPGQVQETQYF.

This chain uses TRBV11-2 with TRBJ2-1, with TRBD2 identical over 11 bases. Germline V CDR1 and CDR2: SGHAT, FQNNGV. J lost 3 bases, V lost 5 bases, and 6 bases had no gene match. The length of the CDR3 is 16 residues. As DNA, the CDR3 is TGTGCCAGCAGCCGGGGACTAGCGGAGCTCTACAATGAGCAGTTCTTC. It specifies CASSRGLAELYNEQFF. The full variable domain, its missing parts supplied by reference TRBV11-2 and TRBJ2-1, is EAGVAQSPRYKIIEKRQSVAFWCNPISGHATLYWYQQILGQGPKLLIQFQNNGVVDDSQLPKDRFSAERLKGVDSTLKIQPAKLEDSAVYLCASSRGLAELYNEQFFGPGTRLTVL.

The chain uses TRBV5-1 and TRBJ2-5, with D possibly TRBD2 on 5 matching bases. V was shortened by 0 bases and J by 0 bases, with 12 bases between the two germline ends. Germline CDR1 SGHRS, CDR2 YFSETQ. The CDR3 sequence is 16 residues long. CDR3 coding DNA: TGCGCCAGCAGCTTGGGTTTCAGCGGAGACCAAGAGACCCAGTACTTC. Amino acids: CASSLGFSGDQETQYF.

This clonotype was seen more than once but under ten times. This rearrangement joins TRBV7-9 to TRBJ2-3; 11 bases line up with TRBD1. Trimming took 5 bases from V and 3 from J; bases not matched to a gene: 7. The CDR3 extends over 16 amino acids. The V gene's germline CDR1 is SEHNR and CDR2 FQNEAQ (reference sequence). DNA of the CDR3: TGTGCCAGCAGCGCCCGCGGGACAGGGGGGACAGATACGCAGTATTTT. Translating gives CASSARGTGGTDTQYF. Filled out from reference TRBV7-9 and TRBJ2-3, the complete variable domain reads DTGVSQNPRHKITKRGQNVTFRCDPISEHNRLYWYRQTLGQGPEFLTYFQNEAQLEKSRLLSDRFSAERPKGSFSTLEIQRTEQGDSAMYLCASSARGTGGTDTQYFGPGTRLTVL.

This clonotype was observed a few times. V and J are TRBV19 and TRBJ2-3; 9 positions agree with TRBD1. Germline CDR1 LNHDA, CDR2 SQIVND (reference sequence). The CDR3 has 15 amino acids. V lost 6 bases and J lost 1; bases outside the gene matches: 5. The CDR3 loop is CASRLQGAGTDTQYF. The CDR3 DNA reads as TGTGCCAGTAGGCTACAGGGGGCTGGCACAGATACGCAGTATTTT.

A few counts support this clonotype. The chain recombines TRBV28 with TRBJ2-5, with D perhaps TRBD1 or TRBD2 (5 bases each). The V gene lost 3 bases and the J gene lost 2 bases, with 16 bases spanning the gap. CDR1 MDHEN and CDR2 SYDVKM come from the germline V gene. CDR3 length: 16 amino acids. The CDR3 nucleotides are TGTGCCAGCAGTTTTGGTGGGACGCAATCTCAAGAGACCCAGTACTTC. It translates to CASSFGGTQSQETQYF.

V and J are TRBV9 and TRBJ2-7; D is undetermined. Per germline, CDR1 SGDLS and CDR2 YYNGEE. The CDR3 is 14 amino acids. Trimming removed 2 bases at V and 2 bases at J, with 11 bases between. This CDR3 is CASSVSLEAYEQYF. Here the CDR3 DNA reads TGTGCCAGCAGCGTCAGTCTAGAGGCCTACGAGCAGTACTTC.

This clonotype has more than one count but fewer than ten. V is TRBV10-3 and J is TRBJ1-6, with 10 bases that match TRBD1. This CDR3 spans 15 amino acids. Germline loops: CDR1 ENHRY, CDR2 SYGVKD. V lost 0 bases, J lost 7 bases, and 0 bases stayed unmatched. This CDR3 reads CAISESGQGNSPLHF. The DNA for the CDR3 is TGTGCCATCAGTGAGTCGGGACAGGGGAATTCACCCCTCCACTTT.

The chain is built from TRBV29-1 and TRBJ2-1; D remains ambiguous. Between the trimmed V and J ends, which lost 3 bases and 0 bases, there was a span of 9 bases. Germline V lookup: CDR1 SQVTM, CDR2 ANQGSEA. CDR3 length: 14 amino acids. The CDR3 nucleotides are TGCAGCGTTGAGCGAGCGACCTCCTACAATGAGCAGTTCTTC. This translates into CSVERATSYNEQFF.

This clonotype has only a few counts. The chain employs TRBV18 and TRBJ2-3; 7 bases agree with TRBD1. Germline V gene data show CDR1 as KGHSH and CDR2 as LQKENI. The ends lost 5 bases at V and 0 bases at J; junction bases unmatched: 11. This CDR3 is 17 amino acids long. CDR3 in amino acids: CASSWDSQLSSTDTQYF. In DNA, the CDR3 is TGTGCCAGCTCATGGGACAGCCAATTATCTAGCACAGATACGCAGTATTTT.

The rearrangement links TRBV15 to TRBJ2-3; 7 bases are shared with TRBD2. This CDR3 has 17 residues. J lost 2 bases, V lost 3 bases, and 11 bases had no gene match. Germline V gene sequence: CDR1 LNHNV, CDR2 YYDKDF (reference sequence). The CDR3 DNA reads TGTGCCACCAGCAGGCTATTGGGGGGGAGCAACACAGATACGCAGTATTTT. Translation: CATSRLLGGSNTDTQYF.

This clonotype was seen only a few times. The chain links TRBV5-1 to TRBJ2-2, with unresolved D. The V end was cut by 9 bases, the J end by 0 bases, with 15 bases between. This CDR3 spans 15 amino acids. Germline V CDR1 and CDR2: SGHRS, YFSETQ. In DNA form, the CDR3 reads TGCGCCACCGAAATCGGGCCTCCGAACACCGGGGAGCTGTTTTTT. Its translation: CATEIGPPNTGELFF. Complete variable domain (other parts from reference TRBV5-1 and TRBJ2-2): KAGVTQTPRYLIKTRGQQVTLSCSPISGHRSVSWYQQTPGQGLQFLFEYFSETQRNKGNFPGRFSGRQFSNSRSEMNVSTLELGDSALYLCATEIGPPNTGELFFGEGSRLTVL.

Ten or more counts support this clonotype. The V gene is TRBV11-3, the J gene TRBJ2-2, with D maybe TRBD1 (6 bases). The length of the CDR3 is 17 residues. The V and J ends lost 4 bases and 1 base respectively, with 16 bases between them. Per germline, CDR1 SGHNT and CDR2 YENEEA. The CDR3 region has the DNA TGTGCCAGCAGCTCAGGATCAGGGGTCGGGAACACCGGGGAGCTGTTTTTT. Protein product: CASSSGSGVGNTGELFF.

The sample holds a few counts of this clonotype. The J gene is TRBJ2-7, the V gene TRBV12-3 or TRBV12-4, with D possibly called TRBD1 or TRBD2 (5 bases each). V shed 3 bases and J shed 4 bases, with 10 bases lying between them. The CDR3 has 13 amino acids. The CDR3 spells CASSFGGIYEQYV. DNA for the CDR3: TGTGCCAGCAGTTTTGGGGGAATATACGAGCAGTACGTC.

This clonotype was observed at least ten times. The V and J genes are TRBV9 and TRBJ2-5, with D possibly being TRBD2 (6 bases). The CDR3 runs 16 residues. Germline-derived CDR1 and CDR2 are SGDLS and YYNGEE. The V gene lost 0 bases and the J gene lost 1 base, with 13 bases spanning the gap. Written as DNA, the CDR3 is TGTGCCAGCAGCGTAGTGGCTAGCGTTACCCAAGAGACCCAGTACTTC. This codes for CASSVVASVTQETQYF.